This T cell receptor beta chain is from a study of blood T cell repertoires in COVID-19. Across the study: Sites across the United States, Italy and Spain contributed samples from acute and convalescent COVID-19.

TCRdb keeps only in-frame clones here, not all; method: immunoSEQ multiplex PCR. The table lists a few hundred thousand clones, roughly 77% of them singletons, with around 8.8% in the top ten. This clone came up a few times. Germline CDR1 SGHTA, CDR2 FQGTGA. The CDR3 runs 13 residues. Trimming left V 5 bases short and J 1 base short, with 7 bases between. Participants were aged about 18 to 100 years from approximately 25 US areas. In assigning cohorts, the study relied on participant-reported clinical history. Sequenced input: PBMCs or T cells enriched from blood (not recorded which). The receptor's source is a man aged 40-49 years who had recovered from COVID-19. The gene calls are TRBV7-3 and TRBJ2-3, with D hard to call. CDR3 bases: TGTGCCAGCAGCACCACAGGCACAGATACGCAGTATTTT. Its protein product is CASSTTGTDTQYF.